Listed below are T cell receptor beta chains from one sample, sequenced in a study of blood T cell repertoires in COVID-19. TCRdb's copy holds only in-frame clones and misses some; the assay was immunoSEQ multiplex PCR. The table shows approximately 300,000 clones, with 90% occurring only once. Material: PBMCs or T cells enriched from blood (not recorded which). Receptor source: a woman younger than 30 with acute COVID-19. CDR3s include the opening cysteine and the closing phenylalanine or tryptophan. The D gene is left open where the match is weak. Expanded clones get a size class; other rows say once, few or many, or leave the size out.

j_call v_call clone_size d_call cdr3_length cdr3_aa cdr3_nt
TRBJ1-5 TRBV28 . TRBD1 16 CASSLDRGSGNQPQHF TGTGCCAGCAGTCTGGACAGGGGCTCAGGCAATCAGCCCCAGCATTTT
TRBJ2-3 TRBV2 . TRBD2 14 CARGSGRVTDTQYF TGTGCCAGGGGTAGCGGGAGGGTCACAGATACGCAGTATTTT
TRBJ1-6 TRBV2 few TRBD1 14 CASSDGTGNSPLHF TGTGCCAGCAGTGACGGGACAGGGAATTCACCCCTCCACTTT
TRBJ1-6 TRBV7-2 . . 14 CASSIRGYDSPLHF TGTGCCAGCAGTATTAGGGGATATGATTCACCCCTCCACTTT
TRBJ1-3 TRBV5-1 . TRBD1 17 CASSTGTGDFSGNTIYF TGCGCCAGCAGCACTGGGACAGGGGATTTTTCTGGAAACACCATATATTTT
TRBJ1-2 TRBV19 once . 14 CASSISPGDYGYTF TGTGCCAGTAGTATATCCCCGGGAGACTATGGCTACACCTTC
TRBJ2-3 TRBV9 . . 14 CASSVALRGDTQYF TGTGCCAGCAGCGTAGCTTTGCGTGGAGATACGCAGTATTTT
TRBJ1-4 TRBV18 . TRBD1 17 CASSPPDGQGLREKLFF TGTGCCAGCTCACCACCGGACGGACAGGGATTAAGAGAAAAACTGTTTTTT
TRBJ1-1 TRBV19 . . 15 CASSLRQAGTTEAFF TGTGCCAGTAGTCTCCGACAGGCTGGGACCACTGAAGCTTTCTTT
TRBJ1-6 TRBV5-1 many . 16 CASSPGGLSYNSPLHF TGCGCCAGCAGCCCGGGGGGGCTCTCCTATAATTCACCCCTCCACTTT
TRBJ2-2 TRBV5-4 . TRBD2 16 CASSLGGLVNTGELFF TGTGCCAGCAGCTTGGGGGGACTAGTGAACACCGGGGAGCTGTTTTTT
TRBJ2-7 TRBV19 . TRBD2 14 CASRTSGSSYEQYF TGTGCCAGTAGAACTAGCGGGAGCTCCTACGAGCAGTACTTC
TRBJ2-7 TRBV19 . TRBD2 15 CASSMGGSPFYEQYF TGTGCCAGTAGTATGGGCGGGAGTCCTTTCTACGAGCAGTACTTC
TRBJ1-1 TRBV6-4 . . 13 CASRNSGGTEAFF TGTGCCAGCAGGAACTCGGGGGGCACTGAAGCTTTCTTT
TRBJ2-7 TRBV6-5 . TRBD2 15 CASSLLASSRREQYF TGTGCCAGCAGTTTACTAGCGTCCAGCCGGCGAGAGCAGTACTTC
TRBJ1-5 TRBV19 . . 14 CASSAETGYQPQHF TGTGCCAGTAGTGCCGAGACAGGTTATCAGCCCCAGCATTTT
TRBJ2-7 TRBV27 . TRBD1 15 CASSSRQGFSYEQYF TGTGCCAGCAGTTCCCGACAGGGCTTCTCCTACGAGCAGTACTTC
TRBJ1-5 TRBV19 . . 15 CASSATGQLNQPQHF TGTGCCAGTAGCGCCACTGGACAGCTCAATCAGCCCCAGCATTTT
TRBJ2-1 TRBV5-1 . . 17 CASSLILGPFNWDEQFF TGCGCCAGCAGCTTGATTTTGGGGCCCTTTAACTGGGATGAGCAGTTCTTC
TRBJ2-2 TRBV7-6 . TRBD1 16 CASSVGQGSNTGELFF TGTGCCAGCAGCGTCGGACAGGGAAGTAACACCGGGGAGCTGTTTTTT
TRBJ2-1 TRBV2 . TRBD2 17 CASSDASGTSVYNEQFF TGTGCCAGCAGTGATGCTTCCGGGACTAGCGTTTACAATGAGCAGTTCTTC
TRBJ2-1 TRBV28 . . 13 CASSFGGRNEQFF TGTGCCAGCAGTTTTGGAGGAAGAAATGAGCAGTTCTTC
TRBJ2-3 TRBV11-3 . . 11 CASSLDRTQYF TGTGCCAGCAGCTTAGACCGGACGCAGTATTTT
TRBJ2-3 TRBV6-5 . TRBD2 13 CASTGREGGTQYF TGTGCCAGCACCGGGCGGGAGGGGGGTACGCAGTATTTT
TRBJ2-7 TRBV19 . TRBD2 16 CASRPGLAGGPGEQYF TGTGCCAGTAGGCCCGGACTAGCGGGAGGGCCGGGGGAGCAGTACTTC
TRBJ2-2 TRBV28 . . 15 CASSLSGKDTGELFF TGTGCCAGCAGTTTGTCGGGGAAGGATACCGGGGAGCTGTTTTTT
TRBJ1-1 TRBV28 once TRBD1 15 CASSFLGQLNTEAFF TGTGCCAGCAGTTTTTTGGGACAGCTCAACACTGAAGCTTTCTTT
TRBJ1-2 TRBV19 . . 13 CATGGILWNGYTF TGTGCCACAGGCGGGATTTTATGGAATGGCTACACCTTC
TRBJ1-5 TRBV28 . TRBD1 14 CASSLQGAQRPQHF TGTGCCAGCAGTTTACAGGGGGCCCAAAGGCCCCAGCATTTT
TRBJ2-2 TRBV30 . . 11 CAWLGAGELFF TGTGCCTGGCTTGGAGCGGGGGAGCTGTTTTTT
TRBJ2-1 TRBV28 . . 14 CASSLVGGGAEQFF TGTGCCAGCAGTTTGGTGGGAGGAGGGGCTGAGCAGTTCTTC
TRBJ2-7 TRBV7-9 . TRBD1 14 CASSPRDREDEQYF TGTGCCAGCAGCCCCCGGGACAGGGAAGACGAGCAGTACTTC
TRBJ1-2 TRBV7-9 . . 16 CASSLDRGQGNPGYTF TGTGCCAGCAGCTTAGATCGAGGTCAGGGTAATCCTGGCTACACCTTC
TRBJ1-6 TRBV2 . . 13 CASRGDYNSPLHF TGTGCCAGCAGAGGGGACTATAATTCACCCCTCCACTTT
TRBJ1-5 TRBV28 . TRBD1 14 CASSPGQGYQPQHF TGTGCCAGCAGTCCGGGACAGGGCTATCAGCCCCAGCATTTT
TRBJ2-7 TRBV11-3 . TRBD2 16 CASSLETSGRGYEQYF TGTGCCAGCAGCTTAGAGACCAGCGGGAGGGGTTACGAGCAGTACTTC
TRBJ2-5 TRBV27 . TRBD2 15 CASSPKGLALGTQYF TGTGCCAGCAGCCCAAAAGGACTAGCCTTAGGGACCCAGTACTTC
TRBJ2-3 TRBV6-5 . . 14 CASSRGLDTDTQYF TGTGCCAGCAGCAGGGGTCTAGACACAGATACGCAGTATTTT
TRBJ1-1 TRBV6-6 . TRBD1 16 CASSQGDRGINTEAFF TGTGCCAGCAGTCAGGGGGACAGGGGGATAAACACTGAAGCTTTCTTT
TRBJ1-1 TRBV10-3 . . 12 CAIGGGVAEAFF TGTGCCATAGGTGGGGGGGTCGCTGAAGCTTTCTTT
TRBJ2-1 TRBV19 . TRBD1 15 CASRDGDRGYNEQFF TGTGCCAGTAGGGACGGGGACAGGGGTTACAATGAGCAGTTCTTC